The present TCR beta chain was sequenced within a study of shared clonotypes between healthy human individuals. This CDR3 is built from 17 residues. The ends were cut back, 1 base at V and 2 bases at J, with 15 bases in the middle. Germline assignment: CDR1 SGHAT and CDR2 FQNNGV. Measured with immunoSEQ multiplex PCR; TCRdb has only the in-frame clones, and not every one. In the table there are fewer than 400,000 clones, under 80% of which are singletons. J is TRBJ1-3 and V is TRBV11-2; D unresolved. The sequenced material came from memory CD4+ T cells sorted from blood. Noted subset: CD45RA-negative fraction. The TCR originated in a young man in good health. The CDR3 coding sequence is TGTGCCAGCAGCTTAGCGGTAGGATCGAGGCCTGGAAACACCATATATTTT. Translating gives CASSLAVGSRPGNTIYF. The variable domain in full, with the rest retrieved from reference TRBV11-2 and TRBJ1-3, is EAGVAQSPRYKIIEKRQSVAFWCNPISGHATLYWYQQILGQGPKLLIQFQNNGVVDDSQLPKDRFSAERLKGVDSTLKIQPAKLEDSAVYLCASSLAVGSRPGNTIYFGEGSWLTVV.